This TCR beta chain derives from a study of human T cells and chemical hapten exposure. Time point given: patch test 1, 2 weeks after DPC sensitization. The treatment was: therapeutic diphenylcyclopropenone sensitization with weekly scalp DPC. This CDR3 is built from 15 residues. Germline assignment: CDR1 SGHVS and CDR2 FNYEAQ. V was shortened by 5 bases and J by 1 base, with 14 bases between the two germline ends. TCRdb fed the RACE reads into MiXCR, producing one record per CDR3 protein. The sample holds roughly 190,000 distinct CDR3 sequences, approximately 20% seen once. This sample comprised whole blood, obtained in connection with sensitization to the hapten diphenylcyclopropenone (DPC). The receptor's source is a woman in her forties or fifties with alopecia areata. Some clones in this sample may be carry-over from other donors' samples. The rearrangement links TRBV7-6 to TRBJ1-1, with D uncertain. The CDR3 coding sequence is TGTGCCAGCAGCCGATTTGCCTGGACGAACACTGAAGCTTTCTTT. Translation gives CASSRFAWTNTEAFF. Using reference TRBV7-6 and TRBJ1-1 for the parts outside the CDR3, the full variable domain is GAGVSQSPRYKVTKRGQDVALRCDPISGHVSLYWYRQALGQGPEFLTYFNYEAQQDKSGLPNDRFSAERPEGSISTLTIQRTEQRDSAMYRCASSRFAWTNTEAFFGQGTRLTVV.